This T cell receptor (beta chain) is drawn from a study of Ad26.COV2.S vaccination and SARS-CoV-2 variants. Study-level background: Donor was assigned to the Ad26.COV2.S arm of trial COV1001. Findings and limits, study-wide: Marked by substantial breadth, spike-specific CD8+ and CD4+ T cell responses were reportedly seen after vaccination. Placebo recipients and vaccine recipients were similar in non-spike TCR breadth. Individuals receiving vaccine had higher spike-specific TCR breadth than placebo recipients did.

Described treatment: some 20 received Ad26.COV2.S at low or high dose, single or two shots; 5 received placebo; per-sample allocation not given. Each sample was drawn 63 days after the first injection (of vaccine or placebo). The assay was immunoSEQ multiplex PCR, and TCRdb's table has in-frame clones only and misses some. The table includes about 470,000 clones, less than 95% detected once. A word on this clone: The antigen remains undetermined.

This material consisted of peripheral blood, taken in a trial of Ad26.COV2.S vaccine versus placebo. The receptor comes from a person aged 18 to 65 who received the Ad26.COV2.S COVID-19 vaccine or a placebo.

The CDR3 DNA sequence: TGTGCCAGCAGCTTACCGGACAGGCGCGAGCAGTACTTC. Translated, it gives CASSLPDRREQYF. V and J are TRBV7-9 and TRBJ2-7; 7 bases align to TRBD1. The V gene's germline CDR1 is SEHNR and CDR2 FQNEAQ (reference sequence). J gave up 6 bases and V 2 bases, and 4 bases lay outside the gene matches. This CDR3 is built from 13 residues.